There are a few counts of the clone carrying this T cell receptor beta chain. Antigen specificity is unknown. Germline assignment: CDR1 LNHDA and CDR2 SQIVND (reference sequence). The junction had 4 bases not matched to a gene; V was cut back by 3 bases and J by 1 base. This CDR3 spans 17 amino acids. The entry originates in a study of T cell repertoires in cytomegalovirus infection. Study overall: Well-studied HLA-B-restricted CMV epitopes were used in the study alongside recently identified HLA-C-restricted ones. Indications of both CMV infection and matching HLA type were provided by public TCR beta signatures.

Findings and caveats of the study: The response measured ex vivo was dominated by TCR beta clonotypes (HLA-C-restricted and CMV-specific).

TCRdb reprocessed the reads via MiXCR and lists one record per CDR3 protein. This table has 100,000 or so distinct CDR3 sequences, under 55% appearing once. The TCR originated in a human donor in good health (CMV status not recorded). Some clones in this sample may be carry-over from other donors' samples. This material consisted of CD8+ T cells from cultured PBMCs, taken from culture after CMV antigen stimulation. The chain employs TRBV19 and TRBJ2-1, with 12 bases fitting TRBD2. DNA for the CDR3: TGTGCCAGTAGTATGGCTAGCGGGGGGGTATCCTACAATGAGCAGTTCTTC. Amino acids: CASSMASGGVSYNEQFF.